This TCR beta chain was identified during a study of shared clonotypes between healthy human individuals. Study-level background: Aged between 18 and 49, the donors were a couple of women and three men.

The study drew its donors from healthy HIV-negative adults without recent acute infections or vaccinations. Sorted subsets were amplified in replicate PCRs using 150 to 250 ng DNA, roughly 30,000 T cell genomes. Method: immunoSEQ multiplex PCR; TCRdb's copy keeps in-frame clones and lacks some. Of more than 850,000 clones listed, approximately 80% are singletons. Notes on this clone: As yet, its antigen is unknown.

Looked up from germline, CDR1 is SEHNR and CDR2 is FQNEAQ (reference sequence). Trimming pared 4 bases from V and 6 bases from J, leaving 16 bases between. The CDR3 has 14 residues. Study conclusions and caveats: When compared with the clonotypes that were shared by all four sorted-subset donors, the non-shared clonotypes turned out to have lower generation probabilities.

Sequencing input: memory CD4+ T cells from PBMCs. Subset reported: CD45RA-negative fraction. The receptor's source is a young man in good health. Some clones in this sample may be carry-over from other donors' samples. The chain employs TRBV7-9 and TRBJ2-7, with a possible D match to TRBD1 (6 bases). The CDR3: CASSSQGTIVEQYF. The CDR3 region has the DNA TGTGCCAGCAGCTCACAGGGTACTATTGTCGAGCAGTACTTC.